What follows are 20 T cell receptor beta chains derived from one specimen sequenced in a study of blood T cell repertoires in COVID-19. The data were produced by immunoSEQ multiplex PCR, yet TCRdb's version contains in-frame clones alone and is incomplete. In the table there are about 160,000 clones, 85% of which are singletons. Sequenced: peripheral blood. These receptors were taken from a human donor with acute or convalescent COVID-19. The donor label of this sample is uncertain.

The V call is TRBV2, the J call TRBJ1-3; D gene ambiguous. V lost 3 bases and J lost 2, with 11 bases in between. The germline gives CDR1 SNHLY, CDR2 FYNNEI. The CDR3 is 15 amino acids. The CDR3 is CASSDTSGTGNTIYF. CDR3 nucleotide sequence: TGTGCCAGCAGTGATACGTCGGGTACTGGAAACACCATATATTTT.

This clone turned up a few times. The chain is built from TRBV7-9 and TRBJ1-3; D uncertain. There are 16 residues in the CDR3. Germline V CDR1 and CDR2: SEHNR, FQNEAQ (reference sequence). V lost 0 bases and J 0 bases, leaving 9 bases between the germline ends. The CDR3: CASSLARGYSGNTIYF. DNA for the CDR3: TGTGCCAGCAGCTTAGCCCGGGGTTACTCTGGAAACACCATATATTTT.

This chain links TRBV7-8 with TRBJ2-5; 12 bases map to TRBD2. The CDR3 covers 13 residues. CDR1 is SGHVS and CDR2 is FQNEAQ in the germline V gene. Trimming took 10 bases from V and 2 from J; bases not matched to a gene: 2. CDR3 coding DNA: TGTGCCACTACTAGCGGGGGGCAAGAGACCCAGTACTTC. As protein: CATTSGGQETQYF.

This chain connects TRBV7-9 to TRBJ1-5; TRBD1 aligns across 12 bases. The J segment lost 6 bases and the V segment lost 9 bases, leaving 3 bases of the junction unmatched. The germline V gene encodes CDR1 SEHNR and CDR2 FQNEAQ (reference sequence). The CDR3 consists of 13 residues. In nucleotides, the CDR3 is TGTGCCAGTGGGACAGGGGGCCGTCAGCCCCAGCATTTT. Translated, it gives CASGTGGRQPQHF.

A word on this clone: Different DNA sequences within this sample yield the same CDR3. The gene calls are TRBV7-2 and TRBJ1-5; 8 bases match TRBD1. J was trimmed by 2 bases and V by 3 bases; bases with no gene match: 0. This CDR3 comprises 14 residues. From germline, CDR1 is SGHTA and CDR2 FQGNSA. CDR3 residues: CASSLGQGNQPQHF. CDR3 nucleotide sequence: TGTGCCAGCAGCTTGGGACAGGGCAATCAGCCCCAGCATTTT. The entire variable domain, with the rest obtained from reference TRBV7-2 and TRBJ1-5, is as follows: GAGVSQSPSNKVTEKGKDVELRCDPISGHTALYWYRQSLGQGLEFLIYFQGNSAPDKSGLPSDRFSAERTGGSVSTLTIQRTQQEDSAVYLCASSLGQGNQPQHFGDGTRLSIL.

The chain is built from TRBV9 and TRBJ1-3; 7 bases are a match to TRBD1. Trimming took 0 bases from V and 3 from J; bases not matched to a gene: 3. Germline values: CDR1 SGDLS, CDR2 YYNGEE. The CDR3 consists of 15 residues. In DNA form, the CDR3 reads TGTGCCAGCAGCGTAGAAGGGGGCCGTGGAAACACCATATATTTT. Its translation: CASSVEGGRGNTIYF. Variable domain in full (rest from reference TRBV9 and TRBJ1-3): DSGVTQTPKHLITATGQRVTLRCSPRSGDLSVYWYQQSLDQGLQFLIQYYNGEERAKGNILERFSAQQFPDLHSELNLSSLELGDSALYFCASSVEGGRGNTIYFGEGSWLTVV.

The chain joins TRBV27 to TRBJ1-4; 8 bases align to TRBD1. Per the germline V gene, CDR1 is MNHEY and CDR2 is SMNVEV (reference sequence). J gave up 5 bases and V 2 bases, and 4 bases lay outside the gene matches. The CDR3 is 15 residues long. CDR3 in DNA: TGTGCCAGCAGTTTACAGGGGGCTGGCAATGAAAAACTGTTTTTT. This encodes CASSLQGAGNEKLFF.

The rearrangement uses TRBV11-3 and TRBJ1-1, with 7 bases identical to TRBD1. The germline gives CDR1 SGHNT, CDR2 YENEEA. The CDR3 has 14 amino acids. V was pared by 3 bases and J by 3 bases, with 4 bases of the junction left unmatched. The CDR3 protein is CASSLTGKDTEAFF. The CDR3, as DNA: TGTGCCAGCAGCTTGACAGGGAAGGACACTGAAGCTTTCTTT.

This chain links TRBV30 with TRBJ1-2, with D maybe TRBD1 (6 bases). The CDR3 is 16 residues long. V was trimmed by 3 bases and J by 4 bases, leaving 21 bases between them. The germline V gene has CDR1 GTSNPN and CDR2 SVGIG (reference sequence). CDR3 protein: CAWRPPHQGFFYGYTF. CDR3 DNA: TGTGCCTGGAGGCCCCCCCATCAGGGGTTCTTCTATGGCTACACCTTC.

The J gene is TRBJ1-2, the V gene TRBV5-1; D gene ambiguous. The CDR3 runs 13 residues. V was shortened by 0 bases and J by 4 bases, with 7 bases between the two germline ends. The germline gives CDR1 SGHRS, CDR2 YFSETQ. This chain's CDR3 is CASSLGEAYGYTF. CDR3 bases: TGCGCCAGCAGCTTGGGGGAGGCCTATGGCTACACCTTC.

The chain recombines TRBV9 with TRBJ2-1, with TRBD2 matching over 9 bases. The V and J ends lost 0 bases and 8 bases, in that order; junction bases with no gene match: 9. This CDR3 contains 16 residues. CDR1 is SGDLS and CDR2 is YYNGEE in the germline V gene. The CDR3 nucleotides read TGTGCCAGCAGCGTAGAGGGGCTAGCGGGGTCCCATGAGCAGTTCTTC. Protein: CASSVEGLAGSHEQFF.

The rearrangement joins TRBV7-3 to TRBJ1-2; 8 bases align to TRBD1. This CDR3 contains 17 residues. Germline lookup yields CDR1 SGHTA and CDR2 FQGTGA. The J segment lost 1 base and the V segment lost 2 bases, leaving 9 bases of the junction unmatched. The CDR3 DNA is TGTGCCAGCAGCTTAGGAGGGGGGACAGGTTATAACTATGGCTACACCTTC. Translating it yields CASSLGGGTGYNYGYTF.

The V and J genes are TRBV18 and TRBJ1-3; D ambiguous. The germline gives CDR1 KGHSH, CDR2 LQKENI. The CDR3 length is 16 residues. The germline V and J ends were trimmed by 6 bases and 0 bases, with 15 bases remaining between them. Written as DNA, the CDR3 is TGTGCCAGCTCCGTGGGCAGATCCACCTCTGGAAACACCATATATTTT. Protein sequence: CASSVGRSTSGNTIYF.

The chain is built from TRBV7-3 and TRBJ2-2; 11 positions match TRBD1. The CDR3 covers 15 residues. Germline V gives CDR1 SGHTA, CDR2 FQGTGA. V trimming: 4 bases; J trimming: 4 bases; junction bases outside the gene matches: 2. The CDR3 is CASSSGQGVTGELFF. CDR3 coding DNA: TGTGCCAGCAGCTCGGGACAGGGGGTCACCGGGGAGCTGTTTTTT. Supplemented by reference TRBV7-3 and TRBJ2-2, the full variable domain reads GAGVSQTPSNKVTEKGKYVELRCDPISGHTALYWYRQSLGQGPEFLIYFQGTGAADDSGLPNDRFFAVRPEGSVSTLKIQRTERGDSAVYLCASSSGQGVTGELFFGEGSRLTVL.

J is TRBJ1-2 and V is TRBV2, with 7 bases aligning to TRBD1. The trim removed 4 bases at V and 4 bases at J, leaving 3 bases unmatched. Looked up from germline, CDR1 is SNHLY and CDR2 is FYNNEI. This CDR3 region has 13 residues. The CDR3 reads CASSGQGRYGYTF. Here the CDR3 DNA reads TGTGCCAGCAGTGGACAGGGCCGCTATGGCTACACCTTC.

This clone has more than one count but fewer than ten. As DNA, the CDR3 is TGTGCCAGCAGCGTCCAGGGGGATGGCTACACCTTC. Amino acid sequence: CASSVQGDGYTF. The rearrangement uses TRBV7-2 and TRBJ1-2; 7 nucleotides align to TRBD1. The CDR3 has 12 amino acids. Germline V CDR1 and CDR2: SGHTA, FQGNSA. The V segment lost 5 bases and the J segment 6 bases; nucleotides outside the gene matches: 3.

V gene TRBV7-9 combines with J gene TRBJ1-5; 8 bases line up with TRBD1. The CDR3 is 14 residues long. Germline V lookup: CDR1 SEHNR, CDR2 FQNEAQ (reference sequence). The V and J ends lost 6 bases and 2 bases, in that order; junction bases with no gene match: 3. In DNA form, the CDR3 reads TGTGCCAGCAGACCGGACAGGGGCAATCAGCCCCAGCATTTT. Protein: CASRPDRGNQPQHF.

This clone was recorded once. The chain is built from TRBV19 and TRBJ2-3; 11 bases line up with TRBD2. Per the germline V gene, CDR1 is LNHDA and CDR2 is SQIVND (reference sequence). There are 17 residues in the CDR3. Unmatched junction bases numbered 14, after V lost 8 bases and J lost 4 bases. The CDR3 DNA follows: TGTGCCAGTTCCCGGCTAGCGGGGGGAGGTGGCCCAGATACGCAGTATTTT. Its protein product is CASSRLAGGGGPDTQYF.

CDR3 nucleotides: TGTGCCAGCGGGGAACTAGCGGGGGACTACTACGAGCAGTACTTC. This sequence encodes CASGELAGDYYEQYF. The chain employs TRBV21-1 and TRBJ2-7; TRBD2, as called in the table, went unchecked against the DNA. TRBV21-1 is listed as a pseudogene. The CDR3 is made up of 15 amino acids.

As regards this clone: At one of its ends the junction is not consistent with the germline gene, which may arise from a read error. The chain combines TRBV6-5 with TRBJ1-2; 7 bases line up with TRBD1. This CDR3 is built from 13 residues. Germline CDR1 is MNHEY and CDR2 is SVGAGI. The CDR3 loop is CASRGDRASPPLF. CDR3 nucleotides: TGTGCCAGCAGAGGAGACAGGGCATCCCCCCCACTTTTC.